A single sample gave rise to the 19 T cell receptor beta chains below, sequenced in a study of Graves' ophthalmopathy and Graves' hyperthyroidism. RNA transcripts provided the template for amplifying TCR beta CDR3 regions. Scientists carried out first-round RT-PCR using HTBI primers and then a second-round multiplex PCR. Using its own MiXCR run on the multiplex PCR reads, TCRdb lists one record per CDR3 protein. Of about 620,000 distinct CDR3 sequences listed, around a fifth were seen once; the top ten hold around 6.9%. The sequenced sample was peripheral blood. The source is a woman between 18 and 29 years old with stable Graves' hyperthyroidism. Some clones in this sample may be carry-over from other donors' samples.

This clonotype was recorded many times. The chain carries TRBV28 and TRBJ2-7; tentatively, D is TRBD1 (6 bases). The V end lost 5 bases, the J end lost 0 bases, and 14 bases lay between the germline ends. The CDR3 consists of 15 residues. Germline loops: CDR1 MDHEN, CDR2 SYDVKM. The CDR3 DNA sequence: TGTGCCAGCAGTCCCGAGACAGGCTACTCCTACGAGCAGTACTTC. Amino acid sequence: CASSPETGYSYEQYF.

The genes are TRBV27 and TRBJ2-5; weak D call: TRBD2 (6 bases). The CDR3 is made up of 21 amino acids. CDR1 and CDR2 from the germline V gene are MNHEY and SMNVEV (reference sequence). Trimming cost V 3 bases and J 7 bases, with 36 bases left between them. The CDR3 loop is CASSFPGRGREPSKQKGTQYF. The CDR3 DNA is TGTGCCAGCAGTTTCCCCGGGAGAGGGCGGGAACCCTCCAAACAAAAGGGGACCCAGTACTTC.

This clonotype was seen at least ten times. This sequence may be a read error, since a much larger clone differs from it by one base. The genes are TRBV12-3 or TRBV12-4 and TRBJ1-1; D remains unclear. This CDR3 is 13 amino acids long. V was shortened by 10 bases and J by 6 bases, with 18 bases between the two germline ends. The CDR3 loop is CAIRPFRRAEAFF. The CDR3, as DNA: TGTGCCATCAGGCCATTCCGAAGGGCTGAAGCTTTCTTT.

This clonotype was seen many times. This chain connects TRBV20-1 to TRBJ2-7; 11 bases map to TRBD1. J was trimmed by 5 bases and V by 3 bases; bases with no gene match: 12. Germline values: CDR1 DFQATT, CDR2 SNEGSKA (reference sequence). The CDR3 covers 16 residues. Written as DNA, the CDR3 is TGCAGTGCTAGGGATTTGGACAGGGGGCATATCGACGAGCAGTACTTC. Amino acid sequence: CSARDLDRGHIDEQYF.

This clonotype was observed a handful of times. V and J are TRBV7-9 and TRBJ1-3, with D hard to call. V gave up 5 bases and J gave up 7 bases, with 6 bases separating them. From germline, CDR1 is SEHNR and CDR2 FQNEAQ (reference sequence). The CDR3 covers 11 residues. DNA for the CDR3: TGTGCCAGCAGCGCGTGGAACACCATATATTTT. Translated: CASSAWNTIYF.

The chain couples TRBV6-1 to TRBJ2-7; no clear D gene. The CDR3 runs to 14 residues. Germline-derived CDR1 and CDR2 are MNHNS and SASEGT. V lost 5 bases and J lost 1, with 12 bases in between. DNA for the CDR3: TGTGCCAGCAGTCGAAGATTGCAGTCCTACGAGCAGTACTTC. Encoded protein: CASSRRLQSYEQYF.

This clonotype appeared many times. The chain uses TRBV19 and TRBJ2-7; possibly TRBD1 for D (5 bases). The CDR3 totals 15 residues. Trimming removed 6 bases from V and 0 bases from J, with 15 bases in between. Germline V gene data show CDR1 as LNHDA and CDR2 as SQIVND (reference sequence). The CDR3 loop is CASRLGHPGSYEQYF. CDR3 nucleotide sequence: TGTGCCAGTAGGTTAGGACATCCGGGCTCCTACGAGCAGTACTTC.

The V call is TRBV6-5, the J call TRBJ1-2; no firm D call. The V end was cut by 2 bases, the J end by 2 bases, with 9 bases between. The CDR3 contains 14 residues. In germline, CDR1 is MNHEY, CDR2 SVGAGI. CDR3 protein: CASSYGRLNYGYTF. The CDR3 DNA follows: TGTGCCAGCAGTTACGGACGGTTGAACTATGGCTACACCTTC.

The chain links TRBV28 to TRBJ1-2; unclear D gene. V lost 1 base and J lost 5, with 8 bases in between. This CDR3 is 13 amino acids long. Germline V gene lookup returns CDR1 MDHEN and CDR2 SYDVKM. The CDR3 nucleotides are TGTGCCAGCAGTTTATTCCCTTCTTATGGCTACACCTTC. Encoded protein: CASSLFPSYGYTF.

The chain uses TRBV6-2 or TRBV6-3 and TRBJ1-5, with 10 nucleotides matching TRBD1. Germline V gene data show CDR1 as MNHEY and CDR2 as SVGEGT. The CDR3 loop spans 15 amino acids. V shed 7 bases and J 3 bases; nucleotides not matched to a gene: 6. The CDR3 DNA sequence: TGTGCCAGCAACGACAGGGGGCGAAACAATCAGCCCCAGCATTTT. Amino acids: CASNDRGRNNQPQHF.

This clonotype has at least ten counts. The V call is TRBV12-3 or TRBV12-4, the J call TRBJ2-7; perhaps TRBD2 as D (5 bases). Trimming left V 5 bases short and J 4 bases short, with 15 bases between. This CDR3 spans 14 amino acids. The CDR3 bases are TGTGCCAGCAGTCCGATCCGCGGACTGTACGAGCAGTACTTC. It encodes CASSPIRGLYEQYF.

This clonotype has ten or more counts. The chain is built from TRBV30 and TRBJ1-1; D is ambiguous. The CDR3 totals 14 residues. Trimming left V 1 base short and J 2 bases short, with 11 bases between. Germline V gene sequence: CDR1 GTSNPN, CDR2 SVGIG (reference sequence). The CDR3 bases are TGTGCCTGGAGTGCCACGACGTTAAACACTGAAGCTTTCTTT. It encodes CAWSATTLNTEAFF.

The gene calls are TRBV12-3 or TRBV12-4 and TRBJ1-1, with 9 bases matching TRBD1. The V and J ends lost 3 bases and 11 bases, in that order; junction bases with no gene match: 10. This CDR3 contains 14 residues. The CDR3 loop is CASSFDRGTGNAFF. The CDR3 bases are TGTGCCAGCAGTTTCGACAGGGGGACGGGGAATGCTTTCTTT.

This chain uses TRBV24-1 with TRBJ2-7; D unresolved. Per germline, CDR1 KGHDR and CDR2 SFDVKD. The CDR3 totals 16 residues. Trimming took off 1 base at V and 2 bases at J, with 14 bases between the two ends. CDR3 sequence (DNA): TGTGCCACCAGTGATTTTGGTCAGGACGGCGCCTACGAGCAGTACTTC. The encoded protein is CATSDFGQDGAYEQYF.

The rearrangement links TRBV20-1 to TRBJ1-5, with 8 nucleotides matching TRBD1. Per the germline V gene, CDR1 is DFQATT and CDR2 is SNEGSKA (reference sequence). J was trimmed by 7 bases and V by 3 bases; bases with no gene match: 8. The CDR3 extends over 14 amino acids. The CDR3 here is CSASLGQGIQPQHF. Written as DNA, the CDR3 is TGCAGTGCTAGCCTTGGACAGGGAATACAGCCCCAGCATTTT.

This clonotype has a count of ten or more. DNA of the CDR3: TGTGCCAGCAGCCGCCCGACAGTCTCTGGGGCCAACGTCCTGACTTTC. Translated: CASSRPTVSGANVLTF. This rearrangement joins TRBV12-3 or TRBV12-4 to TRBJ2-6, with TRBD1 as a possible D gene (5 bases). Trimming shortened V by 6 bases and J by 0 bases, and 12 bases separated the two germline ends. This CDR3 is built from 16 residues.

At least ten counts were recorded for this clonotype. The rearrangement links TRBV20-1 to TRBJ2-7; tentative D call: TRBD1 (6 bases). There are 13 residues in the CDR3. V lost 3 bases, J lost 3 bases, and 12 bases lay in between. In germline, CDR1 is DFQATT, CDR2 SNEGSKA (reference sequence). CDR3 nucleotides: TGCAGTGCTAGGATACAGGGTGGCTACGAGCAGTACTTC. This gives the protein CSARIQGGYEQYF.

The chain carries TRBV7-2 and TRBJ1-1; D gene ambiguous. This CDR3 has 14 residues. V lost 5 bases and J 10 bases, leaving 20 bases between the germline ends. The germline V gene has CDR1 SGHTA and CDR2 FQGNSA. The CDR3 loop is CASSPPGGRFTAFF. CDR3 in DNA: TGTGCCAGCAGCCCCCCGGGCGGCAGATTTACAGCTTTCTTT.

This clonotype was seen repeatedly, ten times or more. The CDR3 nucleotides are TGTGCCAGCAGTTACCGGTCAGGCCCCTACACCTTC. Its translation: CASSYRSGPYTF. This chain uses TRBV6-5 with TRBJ1-2; D is uncertain. In germline, CDR1 is MNHEY, CDR2 SVGAGI. V lost 2 bases and J lost 10, with 11 bases in between. The CDR3 has 12 amino acids.